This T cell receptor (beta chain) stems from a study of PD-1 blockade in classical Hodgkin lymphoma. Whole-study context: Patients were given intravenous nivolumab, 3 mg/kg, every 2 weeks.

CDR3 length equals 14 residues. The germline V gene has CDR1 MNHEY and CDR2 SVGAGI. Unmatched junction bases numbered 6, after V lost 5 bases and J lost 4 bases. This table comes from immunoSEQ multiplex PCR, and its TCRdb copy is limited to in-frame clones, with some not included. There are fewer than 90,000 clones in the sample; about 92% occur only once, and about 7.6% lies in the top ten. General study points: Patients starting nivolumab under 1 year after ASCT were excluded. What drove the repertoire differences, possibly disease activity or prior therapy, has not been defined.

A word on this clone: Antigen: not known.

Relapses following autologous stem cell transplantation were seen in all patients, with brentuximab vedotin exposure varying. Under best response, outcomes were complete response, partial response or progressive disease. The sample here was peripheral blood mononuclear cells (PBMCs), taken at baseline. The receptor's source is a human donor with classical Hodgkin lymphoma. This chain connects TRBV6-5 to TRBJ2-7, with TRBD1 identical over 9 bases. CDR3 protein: CASSDWTGEYEQYF. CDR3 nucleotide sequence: TGTGCCAGCAGTGATTGGACAGGGGAGTACGAGCAGTACTTC.